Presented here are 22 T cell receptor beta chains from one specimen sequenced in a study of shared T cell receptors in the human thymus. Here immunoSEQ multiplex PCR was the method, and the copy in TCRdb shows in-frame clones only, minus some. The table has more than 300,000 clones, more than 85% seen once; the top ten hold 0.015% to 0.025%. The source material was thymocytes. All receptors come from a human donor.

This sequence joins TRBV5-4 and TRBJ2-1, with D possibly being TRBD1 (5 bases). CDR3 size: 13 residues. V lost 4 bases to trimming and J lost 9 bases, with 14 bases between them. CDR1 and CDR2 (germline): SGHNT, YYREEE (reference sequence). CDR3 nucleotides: TGTGCCAGCAGCGCGGACACGCCAGGTGAGCAGTTCTTC. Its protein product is CASSADTPGEQFF.

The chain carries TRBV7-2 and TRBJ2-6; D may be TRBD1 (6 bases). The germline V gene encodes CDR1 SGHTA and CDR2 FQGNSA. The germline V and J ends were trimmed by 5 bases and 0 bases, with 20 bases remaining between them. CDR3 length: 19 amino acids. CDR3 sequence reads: CASSQGQTVLHSGANVLTF. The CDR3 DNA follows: TGTGCCAGCAGCCAGGGGCAGACAGTCTTACACTCTGGGGCCAACGTCCTGACTTTC.

The CDR3 sequence: CASIRQGGTDTQYF. The CDR3 DNA reads as TGTGCCAGCATCCGACAGGGGGGCACAGATACGCAGTATTTT. The rearrangement links TRBV2 to TRBJ2-3, with TRBD1 matching over 9 bases. The V and J ends lost 7 bases and 1 base, in that order; junction bases with no gene match: 3. The CDR3 loop spans 14 amino acids. Germline-derived CDR1 and CDR2 are SNHLY and FYNNEI.

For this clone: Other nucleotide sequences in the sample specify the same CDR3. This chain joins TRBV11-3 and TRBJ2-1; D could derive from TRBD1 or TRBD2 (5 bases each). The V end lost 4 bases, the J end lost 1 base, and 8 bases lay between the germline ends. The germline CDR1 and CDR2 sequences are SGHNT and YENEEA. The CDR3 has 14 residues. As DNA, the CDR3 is TGTGCCAGCAGCTCTGGGGGTTCCTACAATGAGCAGTTCTTC. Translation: CASSSGGSYNEQFF.

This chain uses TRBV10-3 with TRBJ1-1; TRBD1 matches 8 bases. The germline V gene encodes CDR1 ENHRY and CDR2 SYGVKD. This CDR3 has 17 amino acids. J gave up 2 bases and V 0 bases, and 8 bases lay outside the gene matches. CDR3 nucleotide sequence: TGTGCCATCAGTGAGTCGAATCCGGACAGGGTAAACACTGAAGCTTTCTTT. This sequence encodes CAISESNPDRVNTEAFF.

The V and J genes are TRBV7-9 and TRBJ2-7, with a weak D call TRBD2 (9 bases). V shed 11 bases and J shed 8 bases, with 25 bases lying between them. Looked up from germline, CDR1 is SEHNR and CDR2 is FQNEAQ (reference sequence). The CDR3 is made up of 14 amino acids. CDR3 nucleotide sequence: TGTGCCGCGGTAGCGGGAGAGGGACAGGTCAAGCAGTACTTC. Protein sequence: CAAVAGEGQVKQYF.

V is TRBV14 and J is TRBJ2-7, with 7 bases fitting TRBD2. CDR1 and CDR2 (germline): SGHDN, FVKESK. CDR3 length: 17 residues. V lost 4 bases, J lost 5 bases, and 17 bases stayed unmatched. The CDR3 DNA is TGTGCCAGCAGCCGCGTCGGCGGGGCGGGAGAATGCGACGAGCAGTACTTC. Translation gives CASSRVGGAGECDEQYF.

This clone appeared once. CDR3 region: CASSLYGTAGGRYEQYF. CDR3 in DNA: TGCGCCAGCAGCTTGTACGGAACAGCGGGAGGACGCTACGAGCAGTACTTC. V and J are TRBV5-1 and TRBJ2-7; 9 nucleotides align to TRBD2. The germline CDR1 and CDR2 sequences are SGHRS and YFSETQ. The CDR3 is 17 residues long. V was clipped by 1 base and J by 3 bases; unmatched bases: 11.

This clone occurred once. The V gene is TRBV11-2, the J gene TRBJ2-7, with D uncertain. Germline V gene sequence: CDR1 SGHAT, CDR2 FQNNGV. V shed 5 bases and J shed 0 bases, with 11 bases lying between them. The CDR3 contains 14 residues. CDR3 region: CASSPLGSSYEQYF. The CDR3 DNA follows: TGTGCCAGCAGCCCTCTGGGCAGCTCCTACGAGCAGTACTTC. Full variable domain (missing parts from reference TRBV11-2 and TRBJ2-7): EAGVAQSPRYKIIEKRQSVAFWCNPISGHATLYWYQQILGQGPKLLIQFQNNGVVDDSQLPKDRFSAERLKGVDSTLKIQPAKLEDSAVYLCASSPLGSSYEQYFGPGTRLTVT.

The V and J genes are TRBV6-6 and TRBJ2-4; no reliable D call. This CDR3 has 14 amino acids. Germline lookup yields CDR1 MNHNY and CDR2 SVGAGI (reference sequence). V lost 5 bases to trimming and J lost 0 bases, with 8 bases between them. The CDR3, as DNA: TGTGCCAGCAGTCACGACACAGCCAAAAACATTCAGTACTTC. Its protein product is CASSHDTAKNIQYF.

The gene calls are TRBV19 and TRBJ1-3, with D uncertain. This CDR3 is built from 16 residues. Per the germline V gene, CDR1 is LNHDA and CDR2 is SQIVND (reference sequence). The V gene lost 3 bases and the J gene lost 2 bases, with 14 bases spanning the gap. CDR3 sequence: CASSIREDLPGNTIYF. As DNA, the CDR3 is TGTGCCAGTAGTATCCGTGAAGACCTCCCTGGAAACACCATATATTTT.

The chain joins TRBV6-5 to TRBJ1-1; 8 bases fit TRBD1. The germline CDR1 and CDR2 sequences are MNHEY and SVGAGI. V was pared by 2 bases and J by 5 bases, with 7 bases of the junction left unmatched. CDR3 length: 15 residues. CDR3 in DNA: TGTGCCAGCAGTTACGAGCAGGGGGCGCGGACTGAAGCTTTCTTT. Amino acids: CASSYEQGARTEAFF.

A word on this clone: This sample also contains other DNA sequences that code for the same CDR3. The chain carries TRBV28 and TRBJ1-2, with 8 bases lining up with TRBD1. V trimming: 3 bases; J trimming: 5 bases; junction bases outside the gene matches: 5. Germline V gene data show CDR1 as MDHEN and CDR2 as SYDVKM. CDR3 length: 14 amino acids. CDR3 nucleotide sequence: TGTGCCAGCAGTTTGAGGCAGGGGGCATATGGCTACACCTTC. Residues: CASSLRQGAYGYTF.

The CDR3 reads CSVGAGETQYF. The CDR3 nucleotides are TGCAGCGTTGGGGCGGGAGAGACCCAGTACTTC. The chain couples TRBV29-1 to TRBJ2-5; perhaps TRBD2 as D (5 bases). This CDR3 has 11 amino acids. Between the trimmed V and J ends, which lost 4 bases and 4 bases, there was a span of 7 bases. Germline V gene data show CDR1 as SQVTM and CDR2 as ANQGSEA.

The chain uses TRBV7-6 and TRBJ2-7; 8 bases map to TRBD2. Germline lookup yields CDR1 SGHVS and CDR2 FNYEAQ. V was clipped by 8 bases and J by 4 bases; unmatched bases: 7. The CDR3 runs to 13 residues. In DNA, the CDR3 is TGTGCCAGCTTCATAGGCGGGGGGTACGAGCAGTACTTC. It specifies CASFIGGGYEQYF.

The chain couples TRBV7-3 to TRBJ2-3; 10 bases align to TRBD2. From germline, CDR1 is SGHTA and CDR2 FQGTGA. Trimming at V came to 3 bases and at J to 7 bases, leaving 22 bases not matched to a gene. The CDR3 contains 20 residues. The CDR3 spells CASSFDSRFWASGSRNTQYF. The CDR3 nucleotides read TGTGCCAGCAGCTTCGACTCGCGGTTTTGGGCTAGCGGGAGTCGGAATACGCAGTATTTT.

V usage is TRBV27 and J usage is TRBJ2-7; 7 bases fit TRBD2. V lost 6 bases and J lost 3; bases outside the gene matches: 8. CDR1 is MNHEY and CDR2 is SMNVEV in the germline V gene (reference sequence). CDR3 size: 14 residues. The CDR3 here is CASRLSGIDYEQYF. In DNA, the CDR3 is TGTGCCAGCAGACTAAGCGGGATTGACTACGAGCAGTACTTC.

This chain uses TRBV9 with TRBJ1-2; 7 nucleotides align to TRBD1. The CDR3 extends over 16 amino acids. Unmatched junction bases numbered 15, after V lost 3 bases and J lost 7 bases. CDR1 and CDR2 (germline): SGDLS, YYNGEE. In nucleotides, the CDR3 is TGTGCCAGCAGCGCCCGCGGGGACAGCTCCTCTCGTGGCTACACCTTC. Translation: CASSARGDSSSRGYTF. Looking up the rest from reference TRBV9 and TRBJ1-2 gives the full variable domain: DSGVTQTPKHLITATGQRVTLRCSPRSGDLSVYWYQQSLDQGLQFLIQYYNGEERAKGNILERFSAQQFPDLHSELNLSSLELGDSALYFCASSARGDSSSRGYTFGSGTRLTVV.

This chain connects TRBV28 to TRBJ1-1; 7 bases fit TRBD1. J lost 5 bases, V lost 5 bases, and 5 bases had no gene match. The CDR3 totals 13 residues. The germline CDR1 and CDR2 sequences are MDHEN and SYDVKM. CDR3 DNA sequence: TGTGCCAGCAGTCGCAGGGGGGCGACTGAAGCTTTCTTT. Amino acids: CASSRRGATEAFF.

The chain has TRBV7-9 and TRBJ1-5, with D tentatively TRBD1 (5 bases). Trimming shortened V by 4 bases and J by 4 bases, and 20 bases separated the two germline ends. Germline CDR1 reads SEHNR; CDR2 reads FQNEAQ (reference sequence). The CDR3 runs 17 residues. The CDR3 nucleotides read TGTGCCAGCAGCTCGATGGACAAATTGGAGGGGAATCAGCCCCAGCATTTT. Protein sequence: CASSSMDKLEGNQPQHF.

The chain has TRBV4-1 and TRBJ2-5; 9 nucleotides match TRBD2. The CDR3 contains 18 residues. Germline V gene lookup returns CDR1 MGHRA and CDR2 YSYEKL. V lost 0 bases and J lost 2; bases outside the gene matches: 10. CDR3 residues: CASSQEKMREGSQETQYF. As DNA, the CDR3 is TGCGCCAGCAGCCAAGAAAAGATGCGGGAGGGCAGTCAAGAGACCCAGTACTTC.

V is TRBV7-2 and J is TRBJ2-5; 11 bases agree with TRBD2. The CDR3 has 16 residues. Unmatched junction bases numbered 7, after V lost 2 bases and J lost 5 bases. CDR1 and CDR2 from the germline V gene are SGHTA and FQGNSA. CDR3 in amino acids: CASSLRIAGGAETQYF. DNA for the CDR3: TGTGCCAGCAGCTTAAGAATAGCGGGAGGGGCGGAGACCCAGTACTTC. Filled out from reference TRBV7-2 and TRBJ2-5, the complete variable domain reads GAGVSQSPSNKVTEKGKDVELRCDPISGHTALYWYRQSLGQGLEFLIYFQGNSAPDKSGLPSDRFSAERTGGSVSTLTIQRTQQEDSAVYLCASSLRIAGGAETQYFGPGTRLLVL.